This T cell receptor beta chain was obtained from a study of blood T cell repertoires in COVID-19. The J segment lost 7 bases and the V segment lost 9 bases, leaving 9 bases of the junction unmatched. Germline assignment: CDR1 SGHRS and CDR2 YFSETQ. This CDR3 is built from 13 residues. Sequencing was performed with immunoSEQ multiplex PCR; in TCRdb, only in-frame clones are kept and a portion is missing. The data contain approximately 21,000 clones, 75% to 95% of them singletons. The chain combines TRBV5-1 with TRBJ2-1, with TRBD1 matching over 8 bases. Source material: peripheral blood. This TCR was recovered from a human donor in a cohort sampled during active COVID-19. The CDR3 loop reads CATSAGGKNEQFF. For the CDR3, the DNA is TGCGCCACCTCGGCAGGGGGCAAGAATGAGCAGTTCTTC.